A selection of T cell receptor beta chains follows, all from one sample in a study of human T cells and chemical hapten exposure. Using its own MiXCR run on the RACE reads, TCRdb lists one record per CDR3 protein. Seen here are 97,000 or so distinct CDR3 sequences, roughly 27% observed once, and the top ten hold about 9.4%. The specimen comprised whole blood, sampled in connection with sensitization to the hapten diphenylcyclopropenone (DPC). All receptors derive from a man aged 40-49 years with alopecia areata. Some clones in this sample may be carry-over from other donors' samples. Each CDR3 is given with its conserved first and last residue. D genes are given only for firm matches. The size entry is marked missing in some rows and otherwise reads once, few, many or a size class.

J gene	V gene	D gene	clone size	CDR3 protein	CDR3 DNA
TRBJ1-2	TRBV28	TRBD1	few	CATSRQGHYGYTF	TGTGCCACCTCACGACAGGGCCACTATGGCTACACCTTC
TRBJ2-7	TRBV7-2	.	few	CASSLYPTYEQYF	TGTGCCAGCAGCTTGTATCCTACCTACGAGCAGTACTTC
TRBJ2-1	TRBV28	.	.	CASGKEWMSSYNEQFF	TGTGCCAGCGGAAAGGAGTGGATGAGCTCCTACAATGAGCAGTTCTTC
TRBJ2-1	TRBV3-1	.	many	CASSRSSDSEQFF	TGTGCCAGCAGCCGGAGTAGCGATAGTGAGCAGTTCTTC
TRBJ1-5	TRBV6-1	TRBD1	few	CASSRTGSNQPQHF	TGTGCCAGCAGTAGGACAGGAAGCAATCAGCCCCAGCATTTT
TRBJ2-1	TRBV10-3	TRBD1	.	CAIENRGTDEQFF	TGTGCCATCGAAAACAGGGGTACGGATGAGCAGTTCTTC
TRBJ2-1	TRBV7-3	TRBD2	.	CASSLIVSLAGTNEQFF	TGTGCCAGCAGCTTAATCGTGTCCCTAGCGGGGACCAATGAGCAGTTCTTC
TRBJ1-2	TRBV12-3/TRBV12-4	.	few	CASSRTVNYGYTF	TGTGCCAGCAGCCGGACTGTAAACTATGGCTACACCTTC
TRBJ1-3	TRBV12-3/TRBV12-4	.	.	CASREDGGPGNTIYF	TGTGCCAGCAGGGAGGACGGAGGCCCTGGAAACACCATATATTTT
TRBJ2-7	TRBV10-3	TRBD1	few	CAISLTGTEQYF	TGTGCCATCAGCCTGACAGGGACCGAGCAGTACTTC
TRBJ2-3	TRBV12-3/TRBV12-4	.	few	CASTPPREDTQYF	TGTGCCAGCACCCCTCCCAGGGAGGATACGCAGTATTTT
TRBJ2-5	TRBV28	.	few	CASSPPVGMGTQYF	TGTGCCAGCAGTCCCCCGGTCGGGATGGGGACCCAGTACTTC
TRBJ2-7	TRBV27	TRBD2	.	CASSLRLAGISYEQYF	TGTGCCAGCAGTTTAAGACTAGCGGGTATCAGCTACGAGCAGTACTTC
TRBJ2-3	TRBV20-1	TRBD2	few	CSTLAGGGTSTDTQYF	TGCAGCACTCTAGCGGGAGGCGGTACTAGCACAGATACGCAGTATTTT
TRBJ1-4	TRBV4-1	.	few	CASSHGQTNEKLFF	TGCGCCAGCAGCCATGGACAGACCAATGAAAAACTGTTTTTT
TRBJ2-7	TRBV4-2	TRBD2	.	CASSHALAGGPYEQYF	TGTGCCAGCAGCCATGCTCTAGCGGGAGGGCCCTACGAGCAGTACTTC
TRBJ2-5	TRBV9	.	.	CASTPRWAGETQYF	TGTGCCAGCACCCCTAGGTGGGCGGGGGAGACCCAGTACTTC
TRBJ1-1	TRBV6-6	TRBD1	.	CASRQGAVNTEAFF	TGTGCCAGCAGACAGGGGGCGGTGAACACTGAAGCTTTCTTT
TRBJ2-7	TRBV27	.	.	CASGAGIYEQYF	TGTGCCAGCGGGGCGGGGATCTACGAGCAGTACTTC
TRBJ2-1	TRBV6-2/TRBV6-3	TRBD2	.	CASSILAGGPYNEQFF	TGTGCCAGCAGTATCCTAGCGGGAGGCCCGTACAATGAGCAGTTCTTC
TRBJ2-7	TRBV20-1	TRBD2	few	CSADGLAGVSYEQYF	TGCAGTGCTGATGGACTAGCGGGAGTATCCTACGAGCAGTACTTC
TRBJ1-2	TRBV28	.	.	CASSNIVGERTSYGYTF	TGTGCCAGCAGTAACATAGTGGGAGAAAGAACGAGCTATGGCTACACCTTC
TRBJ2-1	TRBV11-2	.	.	CASSSTRGSNEQFF	TGTGCCAGCAGCTCTACTAGGGGAAGCAATGAGCAGTTCTTC
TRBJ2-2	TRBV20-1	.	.	CSGVWRRAGELFF	TGCAGTGGAGTATGGAGGAGGGCCGGGGAGCTGTTTTTT
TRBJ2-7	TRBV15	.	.	CATSSSGNEQYF	TGTGCCACCAGCTCCTCAGGGAACGAGCAGTACTTC
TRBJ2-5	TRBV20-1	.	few	CSAAAGLPLMGAQYF	TGCAGTGCTGCCGCGGGACTTCCTTTGATGGGTGCCCAGTACTTC
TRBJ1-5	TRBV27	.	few	CASSLSSNQPQHF	TGTGCCAGCAGTTTATCATCGAATCAGCCCCAGCATTTT
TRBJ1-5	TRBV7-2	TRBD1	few	CASSPTGGNQPQHF	TGTGCCAGCAGCCCCACAGGGGGCAATCAGCCCCAGCATTTT
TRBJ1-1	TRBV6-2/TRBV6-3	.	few	CASSYAAMTNTEAFF	TGTGCCAGCAGTTACGCTGCGATGACCAACACTGAAGCTTTCTTT
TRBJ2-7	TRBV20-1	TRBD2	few	CSAALPSGAYEQYF	TGCAGTGCTGCCCTCCCTAGCGGCGCCTACGAGCAGTACTTC
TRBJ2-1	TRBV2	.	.	CASSEQGTRYNEQFF	TGTGCCAGCAGTGAACAAGGGACACGCTACAATGAGCAGTTCTTC
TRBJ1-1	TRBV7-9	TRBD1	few	CASSSGRRTGTNTEAFF	TGTGCCAGCAGCTCAGGACGTCGGACAGGGACCAACACTGAAGCTTTCTTT
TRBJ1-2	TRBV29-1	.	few	CTVGSTGGYGYTF	TGCACGGTAGGATCTACCGGCGGCTATGGCTACACCTTC